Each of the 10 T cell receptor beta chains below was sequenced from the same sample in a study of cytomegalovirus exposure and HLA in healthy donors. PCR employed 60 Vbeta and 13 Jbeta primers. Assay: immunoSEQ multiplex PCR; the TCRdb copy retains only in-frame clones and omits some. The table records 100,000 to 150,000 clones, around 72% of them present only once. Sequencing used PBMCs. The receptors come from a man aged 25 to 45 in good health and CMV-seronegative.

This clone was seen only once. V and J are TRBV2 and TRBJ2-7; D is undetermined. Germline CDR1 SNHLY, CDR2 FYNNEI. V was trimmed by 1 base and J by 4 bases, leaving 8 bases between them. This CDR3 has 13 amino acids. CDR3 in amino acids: CASSEVRLYEQYF. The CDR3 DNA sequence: TGTGCCAGCAGTGAAGTTAGACTTTACGAGCAGTACTTC. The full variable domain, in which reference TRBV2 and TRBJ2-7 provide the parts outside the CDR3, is EPEVTQTPSHQVTQMGQEVILRCVPISNHLYFYWYRQILGQKVEFLVSFYNNEISEKSEIFDDQFSVERPDGSNFTLKIRSTKLEDSAMYFCASSEVRLYEQYFGPGTRLTVT.

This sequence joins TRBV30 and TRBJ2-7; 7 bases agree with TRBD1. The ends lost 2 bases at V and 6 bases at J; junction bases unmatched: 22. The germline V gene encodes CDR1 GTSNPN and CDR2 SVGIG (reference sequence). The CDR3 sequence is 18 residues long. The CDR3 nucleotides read TGTGCCTGGAGTATCTTAGGGGGCCTCTCTAAAGCCCTCCGCGAGCAGTACTTC. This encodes CAWSILGGLSKALREQYF.

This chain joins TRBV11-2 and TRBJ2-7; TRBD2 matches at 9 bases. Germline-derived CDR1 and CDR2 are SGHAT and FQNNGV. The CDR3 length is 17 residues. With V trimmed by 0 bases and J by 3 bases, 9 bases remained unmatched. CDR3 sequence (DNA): TGTGCCAGCAGCTTAGATCGGGGCGGGGGGGCCTTCTACGAGCAGTACTTC. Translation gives CASSLDRGGGAFYEQYF. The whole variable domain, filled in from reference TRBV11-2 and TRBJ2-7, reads EAGVAQSPRYKIIEKRQSVAFWCNPISGHATLYWYQQILGQGPKLLIQFQNNGVVDDSQLPKDRFSAERLKGVDSTLKIQPAKLEDSAVYLCASSLDRGGGAFYEQYFGPGTRLTVT.

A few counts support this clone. This chain's CDR3 is CASRLGLSNQPQHF. The CDR3 DNA sequence: TGTGCCAGCAGGTTAGGACTTAGCAATCAGCCCCAGCATTTT. The chain is built from TRBV2 and TRBJ1-5, with D uncertain. CDR3 size: 14 residues. The V gene lost 6 bases and the J gene lost 0 bases, with 9 bases spanning the gap. Germline loops: CDR1 SNHLY, CDR2 FYNNEI.

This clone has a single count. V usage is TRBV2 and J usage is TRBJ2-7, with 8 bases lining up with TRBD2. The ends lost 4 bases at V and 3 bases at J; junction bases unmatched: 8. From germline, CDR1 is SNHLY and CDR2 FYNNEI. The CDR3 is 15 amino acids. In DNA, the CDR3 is TGTGCCAGCAGTGGGAACCGGGGGGGCGTCTACGAGCAGTACTTC. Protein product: CASSGNRGGVYEQYF. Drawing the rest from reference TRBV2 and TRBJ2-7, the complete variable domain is EPEVTQTPSHQVTQMGQEVILRCVPISNHLYFYWYRQILGQKVEFLVSFYNNEISEKSEIFDDQFSVERPDGSNFTLKIRSTKLEDSAMYFCASSGNRGGVYEQYFGPGTRLTVT.

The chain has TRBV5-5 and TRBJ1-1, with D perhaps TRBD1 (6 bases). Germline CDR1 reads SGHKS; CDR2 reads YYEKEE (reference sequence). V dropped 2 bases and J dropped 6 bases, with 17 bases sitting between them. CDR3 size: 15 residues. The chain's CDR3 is CASSFLPTGHSEAFF. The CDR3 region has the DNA TGTGCCAGCAGCTTTCTACCTACGGGACACTCTGAAGCTTTCTTT.

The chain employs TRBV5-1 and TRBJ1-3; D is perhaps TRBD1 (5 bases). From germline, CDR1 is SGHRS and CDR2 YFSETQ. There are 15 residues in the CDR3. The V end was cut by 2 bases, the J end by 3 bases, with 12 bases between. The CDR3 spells CASSLGVADGNTIYF. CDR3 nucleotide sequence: TGCGCCAGCAGCTTAGGGGTCGCGGATGGAAACACCATATATTTT.

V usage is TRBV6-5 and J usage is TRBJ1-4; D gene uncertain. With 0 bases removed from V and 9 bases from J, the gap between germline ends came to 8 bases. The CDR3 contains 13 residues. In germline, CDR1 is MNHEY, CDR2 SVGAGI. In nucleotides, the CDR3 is TGTGCCAGCAGTTACTCGACTGGTCAAAAACTGTTTTTT. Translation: CASSYSTGQKLFF.

CDR3: CASDPGTDTYEQYF. The CDR3 region has the DNA TGTGCCAGCGATCCCGGGACTGACACCTACGAGCAGTACTTC. The chain employs TRBV2 and TRBJ2-7, with a tentative D call TRBD2 (6 bases). V shed 8 bases and J shed 2 bases, with 16 bases lying between them. Germline CDR1 and CDR2: SNHLY and FYNNEI. The CDR3 extends over 14 amino acids.

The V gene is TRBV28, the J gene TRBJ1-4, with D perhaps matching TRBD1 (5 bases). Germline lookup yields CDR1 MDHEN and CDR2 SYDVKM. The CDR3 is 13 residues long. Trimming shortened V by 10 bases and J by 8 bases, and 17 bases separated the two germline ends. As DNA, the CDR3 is TGTGCCATTCTGGACACAGGCTTGGAAAAACTGTTTTTT. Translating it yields CAILDTGLEKLFF.